Listed here are 23 T cell receptor beta chains from one sample, sequenced in a study of T cell responses to AZD1222 COVID-19 vaccine. TCRdb's table, derived via immunoSEQ multiplex PCR, lists solely in-frame clones and lacks some. This table holds some 120,000 clones, 70% to 90% found once. Source: peripheral blood, taken on day 0 of AZD1222 vaccination. These receptors were collected from an adult in good health.

The genes are TRBV19 and TRBJ2-2; D not certain. Deletions cut 8 bases from V and 2 bases from J, with 3 bases between. Germline CDR1 reads LNHDA; CDR2 reads SQIVND (reference sequence). CDR3 length: 11 residues. CDR3 sequence (DNA): TGTGCCAGTGCTAACACCGGGGAGCTGTTTTTT. Protein product: CASANTGELFF.

This chain connects TRBV6-4 to TRBJ2-6; 12 bases agree with TRBD1. This CDR3 comprises 17 residues. The germline CDR1 and CDR2 sequences are MRHNA and SNTAGT. Losses at the gene ends were 6 bases for V and 3 bases for J; bases not matched to a gene: 6. Here the CDR3 reads CASSQGQGALGANVLTF. CDR3 sequence (DNA): TGTGCCAGCAGCCAGGGACAGGGGGCGCTTGGGGCCAACGTCCTGACTTTC.

This clone was seen a single time. The chain couples TRBV24-1 to TRBJ1-3; TRBD1 aligns across 8 bases. The CDR3 loop spans 15 amino acids. V trimming: 10 bases; J trimming: 2 bases; junction bases outside the gene matches: 9. In germline, CDR1 is KGHDR, CDR2 SFDVKD. DNA of the CDR3: TGTGCCACGGAAGGACAGGGTGACACTGGAAACACCATATATTTT. As protein: CATEGQGDTGNTIYF.

The rearrangement joins TRBV11-3 to TRBJ2-2; no firm D call. Germline-derived CDR1 and CDR2 are SGHNT and YENEEA. V was pared by 6 bases and J by 1 base, with 12 bases between. CDR3 length: 15 residues. The CDR3 coding sequence is TGTGCCAGCAGTTTTGCCTCGCTGAACACCGGGGAGCTGTTTTTT. Protein: CASSFASLNTGELFF. Full variable domain (rest looked up from reference TRBV11-3 and TRBJ2-2): EAGVVQSPRYKIIEKKQPVAFWCNPISGHNTLYWYLQNLGQGPELLIRYENEEAVDDSQLPKDRFSAERLKGVDSTLKIQPAELGDSAVYLCASSFASLNTGELFFGEGSRLTVL.

The gene calls are TRBV25-1 and TRBJ1-1, with D perhaps matching TRBD1 (6 bases). Per germline, CDR1 MGHDK and CDR2 SYGVNS. The CDR3 length is 12 residues. V lost 6 bases to trimming and J lost 5 bases, with 10 bases between them. CDR3 amino acids: CASRGGTTEAFF. CDR3 nucleotides: TGTGCCAGCAGGGGGGGGACAACTGAAGCTTTCTTT. The whole variable domain, remainder taken from reference TRBV25-1 and TRBJ1-1, is EADIYQTPRYLVIGTGKKITLECSQTMGHDKMYWYQQDPGMELHLIHYSYGVNSTEKGDLSSESTVSRIRTEHFPLTLESARPSHTSQYLCASRGGTTEAFFGQGTRLTVV.

The chain uses TRBV5-1 and TRBJ2-2; 7 nucleotides match TRBD1. V was clipped by 7 bases and J by 3 bases; unmatched bases: 6. Germline lookup yields CDR1 SGHRS and CDR2 YFSETQ. The CDR3 covers 14 residues. Written as DNA, the CDR3 is TGCGCCAGCGAGACAGGGTTCGACACCGGGGAGCTGTTTTTT. It is translated as CASETGFDTGELFF.

This rearrangement joins TRBV28 to TRBJ2-1; 7 bases are a match to TRBD1. From germline, CDR1 is MDHEN and CDR2 SYDVKM. The CDR3 extends over 15 amino acids. The junction had 10 bases not matched to a gene; V was cut back by 5 bases and J by 6 bases. The CDR3 DNA follows: TGTGCCAGCAGTCCATCGACAGGGTTCTCCAATGAGCAGTTCTTC. The encoded protein is CASSPSTGFSNEQFF. Drawing the rest from reference TRBV28 and TRBJ2-1, the complete variable domain is DVKVTQSSRYLVKRTGEKVFLECVQDMDHENMFWYRQDPGLGLRLIYFSYDVKMKEKGDIPEGYSVSREKKERFSLILESASTNQTSMYLCASSPSTGFSNEQFFGPGTRLTVL.

V usage is TRBV28 and J usage is TRBJ1-2, with a tentative D call TRBD1 (5 bases). Germline V gene data show CDR1 as MDHEN and CDR2 as SYDVKM. The CDR3 contains 12 residues. V lost 3 bases and J lost 8, with 10 bases in between. The CDR3 DNA reads as TGTGCCAGCAGTTTGGGGGGAAGAGGCTACACCTTC. Translating it yields CASSLGGRGYTF.

The chain joins TRBV27 to TRBJ1-5; tentative D call: TRBD1 (5 bases). This CDR3 region has 14 residues. CDR1 is MNHEY, CDR2 SMNVEV, per germline (reference sequence). Trimming pared 5 bases from V and 4 bases from J, leaving 12 bases between. The chain's CDR3 is CASSPWDGNQPQHF. In nucleotides, the CDR3 is TGTGCCAGCAGTCCGTGGGACGGAAATCAGCCCCAGCATTTT.

This clone was seen a handful of times. V gene TRBV30 combines with J gene TRBJ1-6; possibly TRBD1 for D (5 bases). The CDR3 runs 16 residues. CDR1 GTSNPN and CDR2 SVGIG come from the germline V gene (reference sequence). With 5 bases removed from V and 4 bases from J, the gap between germline ends came to 18 bases. The CDR3 is CAWVPRGRGYNSPLHF. DNA for the CDR3: TGTGCCTGGGTGCCCAGAGGAAGGGGATATAATTCACCCCTCCACTTT.

The rearrangement links TRBV11-2 to TRBJ2-2; 7 bases fit TRBD2. The CDR3 spans 17 residues. CDR1 and CDR2 (germline): SGHAT, FQNNGV. Unmatched junction bases numbered 16, after V lost 6 bases and J lost 6 bases. CDR3 protein: CASSMTLGTGRAGELFF. CDR3 DNA sequence: TGTGCCAGCAGTATGACTCTGGGCACGGGGAGGGCCGGGGAGCTGTTTTTT.

The chain combines TRBV5-5 with TRBJ2-7; TRBD1 agrees at 8 bases. The CDR3 loop spans 15 amino acids. V was clipped by 4 bases and J by 2 bases; unmatched bases: 8. In germline, CDR1 is SGHKS, CDR2 YYEKEE (reference sequence). CDR3 in DNA: TGTGCCAGCAGCGAGCAAGGGACAGGCACCTACGAGCAGTACTTC. The encoded protein is CASSEQGTGTYEQYF.

This clone appeared a single time. The V call is TRBV7-2, the J call TRBJ1-1; D might be TRBD1 (6 bases). Germline V CDR1 and CDR2: SGHTA, FQGNSA. The CDR3 has 15 amino acids. V gave up 0 bases and J gave up 3 bases, with 11 bases separating them. The CDR3 DNA follows: TGTGCCAGCAGCTTAGCTGCACAGGGCTACACTGAAGCTTTCTTT. Protein: CASSLAAQGYTEAFF.

The rearrangement links TRBV19 to TRBJ1-4; D call uncertain. V was shortened by 7 bases and J by 8 bases, with 17 bases between the two germline ends. Germline V gives CDR1 LNHDA, CDR2 SQIVND (reference sequence). CDR3 size: 14 residues. CDR3 residues: CASTTGGVGEKLFF. CDR3 DNA sequence: TGTGCCAGTACCACCGGTGGTGTGGGGGAAAAACTGTTTTTT.

This chain links TRBV28 with TRBJ2-2; 12 positions match TRBD2. From germline, CDR1 is MDHEN and CDR2 SYDVKM. Germline trimming cut 8 bases from V and 3 bases from J; bases unmatched to any gene: 4. The CDR3 runs to 15 residues. For the CDR3, the DNA is TGTGCCAGCTTAACTAGCGGGGGGTACACCGGGGAGCTGTTTTTT. Protein sequence: CASLTSGGYTGELFF.

The chain links TRBV2 to TRBJ1-4; no clear D gene. The V and J ends lost 6 bases and 3 bases respectively, with 11 bases between them. CDR1 SNHLY and CDR2 FYNNEI come from the germline V gene. This CDR3 is built from 14 residues. The CDR3 nucleotides read TGTGCCAGCAGGCTGGGAGCCTCTAATGAAAAACTGTTTTTT. This sequence encodes CASRLGASNEKLFF. The variable domain in full, with the rest retrieved from reference TRBV2 and TRBJ1-4, is EPEVTQTPSHQVTQMGQEVILRCVPISNHLYFYWYRQILGQKVEFLVSFYNNEISEKSEIFDDQFSVERPDGSNFTLKIRSTKLEDSAMYFCASRLGASNEKLFFGSGTQLSVL.

This chain uses TRBV3-1 (or the pseudogene TRBV3-2) with TRBJ2-7; D is unresolved. V lost 4 bases to trimming and J lost 4 bases, with 14 bases between them. The germline V gene encodes CDR1 LGHDT and CDR2 YNNKEL (reference sequence). There are 14 residues in the CDR3. The CDR3 loop reads CASSRVGSLYEQYF. The CDR3 nucleotides read TGTGCCAGCAGCCGGGTAGGTTCTCTATACGAGCAGTACTTC.

The rearrangement uses TRBV15 and TRBJ2-3; TRBD2 aligns across 8 bases. With V trimmed by 7 bases and J by 6 bases, 9 bases remained unmatched. The CDR3 runs to 14 residues. The germline gives CDR1 LNHNV, CDR2 YYDKDF (reference sequence). The CDR3 DNA reads TGTGCCACCATGCGGGGGGCGCCGGGGGATACGCAGTATTTT. This gives the protein CATMRGAPGDTQYF.

V usage is TRBV23-1 and J usage is TRBJ2-7, with 8 bases that match TRBD2. TRBV23-1 belongs to the ORF category, with a function that is uncertain. CDR3 length equals 19 residues. J was trimmed by 0 bases and V by 5 bases; bases with no gene match: 18. CDR3 residues: CASSGAPLPGGASSYEQYF. DNA of the CDR3: TGCGCCAGCAGTGGTGCCCCCTTGCCCGGGGGGGCTAGCTCCTACGAGCAGTACTTC.

The chain combines TRBV28 with TRBJ2-1; D uncertain. The CDR3 is 14 amino acids. V lost 4 bases, J lost 7 bases, and 14 bases lay in between. CDR1 and CDR2 from the germline V gene are MDHEN and SYDVKM. The CDR3 reads CASSSPSDRNEQFF. CDR3 bases: TGTGCCAGCAGTTCCCCCAGCGATCGTAATGAGCAGTTCTTC.

The chain is built from TRBV4-1 and TRBJ1-1; D perhaps matches TRBD1 (6 bases). The V end lost 5 bases, the J end lost 1 base, and 8 bases lay between the germline ends. The length of the CDR3 is 13 residues. Germline V gene sequence: CDR1 MGHRA, CDR2 YSYEKL. As DNA, the CDR3 is TGCGCCAGCAGCGCACAGGGGAACACTGAAGCTTTCTTT. This codes for CASSAQGNTEAFF.

The rearrangement joins TRBV2 to TRBJ2-2, with D unresolved. CDR3 length equals 15 residues. Germline V gives CDR1 SNHLY, CDR2 FYNNEI. The V end was cut by 2 bases, the J end by 2 bases, with 9 bases between. The CDR3 region is CASSESGSNTGELFF. CDR3 sequence (DNA): TGTGCCAGCAGTGAATCGGGCTCAAACACCGGGGAGCTGTTTTTT.

This clone has more than one count but fewer than ten. The rearrangement joins TRBV7-9 to TRBJ2-3, with D perhaps matching TRBD1 or TRBD2 (5 bases each). V lost 2 bases and J lost 4, with 25 bases in between. Germline V gene lookup returns CDR1 SEHNR and CDR2 FQNEAQ (reference sequence). The CDR3 is made up of 19 amino acids. CDR3 sequence reads: CASSLSGWRGTLRADTQYF. The CDR3 bases are TGTGCCAGCAGCTTAAGTGGGTGGCGTGGGACCCTTCGCGCAGATACGCAGTATTTT.